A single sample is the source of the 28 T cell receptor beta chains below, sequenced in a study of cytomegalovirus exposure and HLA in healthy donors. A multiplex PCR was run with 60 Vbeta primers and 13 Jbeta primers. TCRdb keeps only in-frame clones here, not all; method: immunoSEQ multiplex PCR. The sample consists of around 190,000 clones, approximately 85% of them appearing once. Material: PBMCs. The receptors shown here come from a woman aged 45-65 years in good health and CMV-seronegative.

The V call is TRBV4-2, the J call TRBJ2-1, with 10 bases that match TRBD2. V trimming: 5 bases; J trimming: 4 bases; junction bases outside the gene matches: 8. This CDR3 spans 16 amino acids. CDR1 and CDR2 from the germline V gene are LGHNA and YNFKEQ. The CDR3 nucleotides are TGTGCCAGCAGCTCAAGGGGACTAGCGTCGTACAATGAGCAGTTCTTC. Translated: CASSSRGLASYNEQFF.

This CDR3 reads CASSLKTPGQGGETQYF. The CDR3 DNA reads TGTGCCAGCAGCTTGAAGACACCGGGACAGGGGGGGGAGACCCAGTACTTC. The chain couples TRBV7-6 to TRBJ2-5; 11 bases agree with TRBD1. V lost 3 bases to trimming and J lost 5 bases; unmatched junction nucleotides: 11. The CDR3 has 17 residues. Looked up from germline, CDR1 is SGHVS and CDR2 is FNYEAQ.

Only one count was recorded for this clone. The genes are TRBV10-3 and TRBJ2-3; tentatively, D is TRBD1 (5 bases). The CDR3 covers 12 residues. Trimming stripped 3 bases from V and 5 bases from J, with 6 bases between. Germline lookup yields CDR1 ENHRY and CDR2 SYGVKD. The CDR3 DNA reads TGTGCCATCAGTGATAGGGGAGATACGCAGTATTTT. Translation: CAISDRGDTQYF.

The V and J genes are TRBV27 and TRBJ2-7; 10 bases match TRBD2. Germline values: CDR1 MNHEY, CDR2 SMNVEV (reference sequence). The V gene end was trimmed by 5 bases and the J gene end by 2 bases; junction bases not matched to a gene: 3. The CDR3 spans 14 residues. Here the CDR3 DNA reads TGTGCCAGCAGTGTAGGGACTAGCGCCTACGAGCAGTACTTC. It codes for CASSVGTSAYEQYF.

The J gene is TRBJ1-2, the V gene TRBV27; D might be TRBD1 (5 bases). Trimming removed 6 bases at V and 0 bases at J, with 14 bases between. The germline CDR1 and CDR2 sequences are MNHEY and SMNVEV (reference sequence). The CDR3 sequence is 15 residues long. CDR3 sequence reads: CASSQMGPSNYGYTF. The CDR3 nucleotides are TGTGCCAGCAGCCAAATGGGGCCATCTAACTATGGCTACACCTTC.

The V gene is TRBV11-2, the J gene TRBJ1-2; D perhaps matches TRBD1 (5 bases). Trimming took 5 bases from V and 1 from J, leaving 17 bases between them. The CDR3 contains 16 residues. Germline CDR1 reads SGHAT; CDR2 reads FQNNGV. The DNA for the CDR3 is TGTGCCAGCAGCCATTCCCCGGGCAGGGTTAACTATGGCTACACCTTC. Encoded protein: CASSHSPGRVNYGYTF.

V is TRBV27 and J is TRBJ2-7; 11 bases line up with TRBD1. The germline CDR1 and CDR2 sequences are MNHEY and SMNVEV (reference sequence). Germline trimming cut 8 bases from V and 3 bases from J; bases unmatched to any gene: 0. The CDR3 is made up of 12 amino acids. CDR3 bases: TGTGCCAGCGGGACAGGGGGCTACGAGCAGTACTTC. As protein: CASGTGGYEQYF.

CDR3 DNA sequence: TGTGCCAGCAGCCGGGGACTAGCGACAACCTACGAGCAGTACTTC. Amino acids: CASSRGLATTYEQYF. This chain joins TRBV5-4 and TRBJ2-7; 10 nucleotides line up with TRBD2. From germline, CDR1 is SGHNT and CDR2 YYREEE (reference sequence). This CDR3 is built from 15 residues. Trimming at V came to 4 bases and at J to 2 bases, leaving 6 bases not matched to a gene.

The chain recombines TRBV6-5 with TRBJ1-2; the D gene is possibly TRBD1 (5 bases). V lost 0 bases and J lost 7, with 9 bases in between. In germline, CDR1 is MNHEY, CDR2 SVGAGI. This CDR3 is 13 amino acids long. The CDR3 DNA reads TGTGCCAGCAGTTACTCGGGGGGAGCTGGCTACACCTTC. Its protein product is CASSYSGGAGYTF.

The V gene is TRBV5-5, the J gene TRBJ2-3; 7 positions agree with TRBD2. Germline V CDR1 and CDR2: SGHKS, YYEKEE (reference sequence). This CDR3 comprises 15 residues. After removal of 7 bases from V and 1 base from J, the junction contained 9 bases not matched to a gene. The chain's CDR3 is CASLWRAGGTDTQYF. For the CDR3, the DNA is TGTGCCAGCCTCTGGCGGGCGGGAGGCACAGATACGCAGTATTTT.

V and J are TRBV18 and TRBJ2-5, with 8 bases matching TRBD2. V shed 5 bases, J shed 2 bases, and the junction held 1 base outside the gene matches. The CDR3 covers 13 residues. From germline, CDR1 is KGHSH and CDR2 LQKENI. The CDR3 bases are TGTGCCAGCTCAACTAGCGGTCAAGAGACCCAGTACTTC. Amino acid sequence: CASSTSGQETQYF.

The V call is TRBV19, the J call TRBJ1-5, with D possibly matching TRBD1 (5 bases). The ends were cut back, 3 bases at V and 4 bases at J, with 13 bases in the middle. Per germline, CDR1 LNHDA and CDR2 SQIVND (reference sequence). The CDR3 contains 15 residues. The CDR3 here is CASSIRAGSNQPQHF. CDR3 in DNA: TGTGCCAGTAGTATCAGGGCAGGTAGTAATCAGCCCCAGCATTTT.

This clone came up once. The CDR3 bases are TGTGCCAGTAGTCCAGACTATAGCCCCTCCTACAATGAGCAGTTCTTC. This translates into CASSPDYSPSYNEQFF. The chain joins TRBV19 to TRBJ2-1; D might be TRBD2 (5 bases). V gave up 5 bases and J gave up 0 bases, with 14 bases separating them. The V gene's germline CDR1 is LNHDA and CDR2 SQIVND (reference sequence). This CDR3 has 16 amino acids.

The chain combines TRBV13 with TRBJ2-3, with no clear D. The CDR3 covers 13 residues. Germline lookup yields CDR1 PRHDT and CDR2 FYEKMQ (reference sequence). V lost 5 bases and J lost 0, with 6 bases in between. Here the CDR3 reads CASSVSSTDTQYF. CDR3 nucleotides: TGTGCCAGCAGCGTATCTAGCACAGATACGCAGTATTTT.

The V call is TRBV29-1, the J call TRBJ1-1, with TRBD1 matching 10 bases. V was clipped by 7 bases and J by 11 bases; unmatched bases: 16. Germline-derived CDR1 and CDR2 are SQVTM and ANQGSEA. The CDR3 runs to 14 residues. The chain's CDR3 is CSAGDRGSSGGAFF. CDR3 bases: TGCAGCGCGGGGGACAGGGGCTCTTCTGGCGGGGCTTTCTTT.

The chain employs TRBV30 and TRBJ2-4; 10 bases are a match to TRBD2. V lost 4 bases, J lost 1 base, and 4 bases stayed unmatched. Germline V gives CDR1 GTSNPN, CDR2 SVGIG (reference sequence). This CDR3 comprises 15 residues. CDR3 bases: TGTGCCTGGACTAGCGGGAGTACGGCCAAAAACATTCAGTACTTC. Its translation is CAWTSGSTAKNIQYF.

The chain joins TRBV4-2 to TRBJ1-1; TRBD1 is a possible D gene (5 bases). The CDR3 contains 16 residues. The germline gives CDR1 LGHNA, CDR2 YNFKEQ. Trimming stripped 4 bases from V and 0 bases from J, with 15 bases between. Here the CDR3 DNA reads TGTGCCAGCAGCCCTGGTGAAGGGACTTTGAACACTGAAGCTTTCTTT. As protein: CASSPGEGTLNTEAFF.

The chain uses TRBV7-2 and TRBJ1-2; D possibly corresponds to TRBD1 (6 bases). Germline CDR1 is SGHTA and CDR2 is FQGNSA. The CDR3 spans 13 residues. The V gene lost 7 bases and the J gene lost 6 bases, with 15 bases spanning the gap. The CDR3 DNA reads TGTGCCAGCACCCTGGGGGCATCGAATGGCTACACCTTC. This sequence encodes CASTLGASNGYTF.

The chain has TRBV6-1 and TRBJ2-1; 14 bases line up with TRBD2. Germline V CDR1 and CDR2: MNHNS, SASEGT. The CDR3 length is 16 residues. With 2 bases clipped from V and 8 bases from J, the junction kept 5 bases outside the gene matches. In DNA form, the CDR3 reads TGTGCCAGCAGTGAAACGGGACTAGCGGGAGTCGATGAGCAGTTCTTC. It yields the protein CASSETGLAGVDEQFF.

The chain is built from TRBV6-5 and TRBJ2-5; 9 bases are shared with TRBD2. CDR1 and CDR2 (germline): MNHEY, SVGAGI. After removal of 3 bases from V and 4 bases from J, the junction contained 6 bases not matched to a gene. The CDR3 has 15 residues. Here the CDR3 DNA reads TGTGCCAGCAGTTATCTTAGCGGGAGCGGAGAGACCCAGTACTTC. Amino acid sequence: CASSYLSGSGETQYF.

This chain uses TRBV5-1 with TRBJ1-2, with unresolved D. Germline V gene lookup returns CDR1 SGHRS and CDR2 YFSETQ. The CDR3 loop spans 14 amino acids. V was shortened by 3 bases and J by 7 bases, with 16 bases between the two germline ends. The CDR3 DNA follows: TGCGCCAGCAGCTGGGAGGAAGGGAGAGGTGGCTACACCTTC. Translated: CASSWEEGRGGYTF.

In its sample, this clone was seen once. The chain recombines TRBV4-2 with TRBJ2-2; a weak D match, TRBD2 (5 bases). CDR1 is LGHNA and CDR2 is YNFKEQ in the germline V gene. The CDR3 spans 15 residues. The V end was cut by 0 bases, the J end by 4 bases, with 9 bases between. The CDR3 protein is CASSQDVRGTGELFF. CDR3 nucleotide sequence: TGTGCCAGCAGCCAAGATGTACGGGGCACCGGGGAGCTGTTTTTT.

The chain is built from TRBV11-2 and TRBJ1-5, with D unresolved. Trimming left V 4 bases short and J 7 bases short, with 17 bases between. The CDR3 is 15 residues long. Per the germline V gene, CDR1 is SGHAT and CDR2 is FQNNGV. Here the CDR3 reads CASSSDTGPGQPQHF. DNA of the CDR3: TGTGCCAGCAGCTCCGACACGGGCCCGGGGCAGCCCCAGCATTTT. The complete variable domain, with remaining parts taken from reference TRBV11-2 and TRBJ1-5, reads EAGVAQSPRYKIIEKRQSVAFWCNPISGHATLYWYQQILGQGPKLLIQFQNNGVVDDSQLPKDRFSAERLKGVDSTLKIQPAKLEDSAVYLCASSSDTGPGQPQHFGDGTRLSIL.

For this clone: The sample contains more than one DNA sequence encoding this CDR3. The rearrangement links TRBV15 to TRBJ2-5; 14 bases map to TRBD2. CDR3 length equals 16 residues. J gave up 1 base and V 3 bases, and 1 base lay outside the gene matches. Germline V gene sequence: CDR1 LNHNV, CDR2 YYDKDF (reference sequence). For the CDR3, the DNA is TGTGCCACCAGCAGGGGACTAGCGGGGGCCCAAGAGACCCAGTACTTC. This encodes CATSRGLAGAQETQYF. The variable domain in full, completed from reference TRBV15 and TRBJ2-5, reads DAMVIQNPRYQVTQFGKPVTLSCSQTLNHNVMYWYQQKSSQAPKLLFHYYDKDFNNEADTPDNFQSRRPNTSFCFLDIRSPGLGDTAMYLCATSRGLAGAQETQYFGPGTRLLVL.

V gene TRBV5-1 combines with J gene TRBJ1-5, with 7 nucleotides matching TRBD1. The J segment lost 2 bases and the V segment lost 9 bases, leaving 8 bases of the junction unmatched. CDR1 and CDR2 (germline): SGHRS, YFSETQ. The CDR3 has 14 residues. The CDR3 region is CANDREEGNQPQHF. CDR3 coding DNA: TGCGCCAACGACAGGGAAGAGGGCAATCAGCCCCAGCATTTT.

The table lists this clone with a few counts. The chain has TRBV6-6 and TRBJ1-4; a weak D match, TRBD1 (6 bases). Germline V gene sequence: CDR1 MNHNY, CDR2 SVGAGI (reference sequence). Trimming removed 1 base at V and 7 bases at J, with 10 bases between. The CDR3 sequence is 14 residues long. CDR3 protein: CASSYLQGGEKLFF. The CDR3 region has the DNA TGTGCCAGCAGTTACTTACAGGGTGGTGAAAAACTGTTTTTT.

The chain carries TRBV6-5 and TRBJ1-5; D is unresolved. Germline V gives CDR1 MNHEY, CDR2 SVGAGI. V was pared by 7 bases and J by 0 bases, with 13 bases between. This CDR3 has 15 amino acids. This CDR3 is CASIGELYSNQPQHF. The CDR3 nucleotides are TGTGCCAGCATTGGGGAGCTATATAGCAATCAGCCCCAGCATTTT.

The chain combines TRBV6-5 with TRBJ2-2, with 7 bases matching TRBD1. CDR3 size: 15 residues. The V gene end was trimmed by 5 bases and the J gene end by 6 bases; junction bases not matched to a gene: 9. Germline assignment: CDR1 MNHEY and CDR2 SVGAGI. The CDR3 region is CASSTGDSYAGELFF. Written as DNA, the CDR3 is TGTGCCAGCAGTACAGGGGACAGCTACGCCGGGGAGCTGTTTTTT.